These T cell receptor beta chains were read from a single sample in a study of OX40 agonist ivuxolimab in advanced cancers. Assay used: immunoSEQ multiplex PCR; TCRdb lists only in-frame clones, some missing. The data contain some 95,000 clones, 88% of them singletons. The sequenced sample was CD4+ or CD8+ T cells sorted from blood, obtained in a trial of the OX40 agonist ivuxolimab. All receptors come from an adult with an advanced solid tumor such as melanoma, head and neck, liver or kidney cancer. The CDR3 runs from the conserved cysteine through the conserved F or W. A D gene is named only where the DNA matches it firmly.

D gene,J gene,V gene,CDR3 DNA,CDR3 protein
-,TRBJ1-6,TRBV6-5,TGTGCCAGCAGAGCCGAAAGCTCACCCCTCCACTTT,CASRAESSPLHF
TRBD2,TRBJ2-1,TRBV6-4,TGTGCCAGCAGTTCCGGGACTAGCAACAATGAGCAGTTCTTC,CASSSGTSNNEQFF
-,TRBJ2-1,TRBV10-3,TGTGCCATCACCCGGGACCCTGACAATGAGCAGTTCTTC,CAITRDPDNEQFF
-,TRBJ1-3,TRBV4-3,TGCGCCAGCAGCCAAGATCAGGGTGTAAACACCATATATTTT,CASSQDQGVNTIYF
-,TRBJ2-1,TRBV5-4,TGTGCCAGCAGCTTGGGGGGAAGTATGTCCTACAATGAGCAGTTCTTC,CASSLGGSMSYNEQFF
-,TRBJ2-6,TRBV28,TGTGCCAGCAGTTTCCCCCGCGACCCTGGGGCCAACGTCCTGACTTTC,CASSFPRDPGANVLTF
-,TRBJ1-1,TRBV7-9,TGTGCCAGCAGCTACCCAGGCGGGCAGGGTGAAGCTTTCTTT,CASSYPGGQGEAFF
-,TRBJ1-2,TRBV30,TGTGCCTGGAGTGTACAGGGCGAGGGAGGCTACACCTTC,CAWSVQGEGGYTF
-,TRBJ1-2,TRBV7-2,TGTGCCAGCAGCTTATTCGGGTACGGCTACACCTTC,CASSLFGYGYTF
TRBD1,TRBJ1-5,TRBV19,TGTGCCAGTGGCCAGAGGACAGGGAATCAGCCCCAGCATTTT,CASGQRTGNQPQHF
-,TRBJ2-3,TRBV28,TGTGCCAGCAGCCCGACGGGACCCAGATCTGATACGCAGTATTTT,CASSPTGPRSDTQYF
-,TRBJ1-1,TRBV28,TGTGCCAGCAGTTTGGTTGGAGCTAAAGCTTTCTTT,CASSLVGAKAFF